This passage covers 15 T cell receptor beta chains from one sample sequenced in a study of blood T cell repertoires in COVID-19. Clones were read by immunoSEQ multiplex PCR, and TCRdb kept only the in-frame ones, dropping some. The table lists approximately 100,000 clones, less than 85% of them singletons. Sequencing was carried out using peripheral blood. These receptor sequences come from a woman aged 70 to 79 with active or convalescent COVID-19.

V usage is TRBV10-1 and J usage is TRBJ2-3; 10 nucleotides line up with TRBD1. This CDR3 has 15 amino acids. CDR1 and CDR2 (germline): WNHNN, SYGVQD (reference sequence). Losses at the gene ends were 8 bases for V and 6 bases for J; bases not matched to a gene: 11. CDR3 in DNA: TGCGCCAGCGGGCCGGGACAGGGGATGGCGGATACGCAGTATTTT. Amino acids: CASGPGQGMADTQYF.

V gene TRBV11-3 combines with J gene TRBJ2-2, with 7 bases matching TRBD1. CDR3 length: 14 residues. Germline values: CDR1 SGHNT, CDR2 YENEEA. The V gene end was trimmed by 0 bases and the J gene end by 5 bases; junction bases not matched to a gene: 0. CDR3 loop: CASSLDRGTGELFF. CDR3 DNA sequence: TGTGCCAGCAGCTTAGACAGGGGGACCGGGGAGCTGTTTTTT.

V gene TRBV6-2 or TRBV6-3 combines with J gene TRBJ1-5; no firm D call. The length of the CDR3 is 12 residues. Germline V lookup: CDR1 MNHEY, CDR2 SVGEGT. The V gene lost 5 bases and the J gene lost 5 bases, with 7 bases spanning the gap. This chain's CDR3 is CASSTGDQPQHF. CDR3 DNA: TGTGCCAGCAGTACCGGGGATCAGCCCCAGCATTTT.

The chain combines TRBV5-1 with TRBJ2-3, with no clear D. V shed 3 bases and J shed 0 bases, with 8 bases lying between them. From germline, CDR1 is SGHRS and CDR2 YFSETQ. The CDR3 runs 14 residues. CDR3 coding DNA: TGCGCCAGCAGCTCCCCGGGTAGCACAGATACGCAGTATTTT. Translating it yields CASSSPGSTDTQYF. Using reference TRBV5-1 and TRBJ2-3 for the parts outside the CDR3, the full variable domain is KAGVTQTPRYLIKTRGQQVTLSCSPISGHRSVSWYQQTPGQGLQFLFEYFSETQRNKGNFPGRFSGRQFSNSRSEMNVSTLELGDSALYLCASSSPGSTDTQYFGPGTRLTVL.

The chain is built from TRBV10-1 and TRBJ1-5, with D unclear. The V gene lost 6 bases and the J gene lost 0 bases, with 15 bases spanning the gap. This CDR3 comprises 16 residues. Germline V gives CDR1 WNHNN, CDR2 SYGVQD (reference sequence). This CDR3 is CASRVTGNHSNQPQHF. The CDR3 DNA is TGCGCCAGCAGGGTAACCGGGAACCATAGCAATCAGCCCCAGCATTTT.

The V call is TRBV4-1, the J call TRBJ2-3; 7 bases line up with TRBD2. From germline, CDR1 is MGHRA and CDR2 YSYEKL. Germline trimming cut 2 bases from V and 3 bases from J; bases unmatched to any gene: 14. This CDR3 spans 18 amino acids. CDR3 sequence: CASSQTGLSKGGTDTQYF. CDR3 nucleotides: TGCGCCAGCAGCCAAACGGGACTCTCGAAGGGAGGGACAGATACGCAGTATTTT.

This clone has a single count. The chain links TRBV25-1 to TRBJ1-6; tentatively, D is TRBD1 (6 bases). The CDR3 has 14 amino acids. CDR1 is MGHDK and CDR2 is SYGVNS in the germline V gene. The ends were cut back, 2 bases at V and 10 bases at J, with 12 bases in the middle. The CDR3 bases are TGTGCCAGCAGTGAACCTCGGGGGGCCTCACCCCTCCACTTT. Its translation is CASSEPRGASPLHF.

The rearrangement links TRBV6-2 or TRBV6-3 to TRBJ2-5; D is perhaps TRBD1 (6 bases). This CDR3 is built from 16 residues. Germline CDR1 reads MNHEY; CDR2 reads SVGEGT. V was shortened by 0 bases and J by 5 bases, with 16 bases between the two germline ends. The CDR3 sequence: CASSYSPEGERETQYF. CDR3 in DNA: TGTGCCAGCAGTTACTCGCCTGAGGGGGAACGGGAGACCCAGTACTTC.

The chain joins TRBV3-1 (or the pseudogene TRBV3-2) to TRBJ2-2; 8 bases agree with TRBD2. This CDR3 is built from 16 residues. The germline V gene has CDR1 LGHDT and CDR2 YNNKEL (reference sequence). Losses at the gene ends were 4 bases for V and 6 bases for J; bases not matched to a gene: 10. The CDR3 loop is CASSRISGIGAGELFF. The CDR3 region has the DNA TGTGCCAGCAGCCGAATTAGCGGGATTGGGGCCGGGGAGCTGTTTTTT.

The chain links TRBV2 to TRBJ2-5, with 14 bases aligning to TRBD2. V lost 5 bases and J lost 1; bases outside the gene matches: 6. CDR3 length equals 17 residues. CDR1 and CDR2 (germline): SNHLY, FYNNEI. CDR3 residues: CASSPLGTSGGQETQYF. CDR3 in DNA: TGTGCCAGCAGTCCACTCGGGACTAGCGGGGGCCAAGAGACCCAGTACTTC.

V is TRBV24-1 and J is TRBJ2-2, with a possible D match to TRBD1 (8 bases). Germline V gene data show CDR1 as KGHDR and CDR2 as SFDVKD. CDR3 length equals 17 residues. Trimming pared 7 bases from V and 5 bases from J, leaving 22 bases between. The CDR3 DNA follows: TGTGCCACCAGCCTGGGGGGGCAGGGGGCACGGACCGGGGAGCTGTTTTTT. Translating gives CATSLGGQGARTGELFF.

V usage is TRBV19 and J usage is TRBJ2-7, with 7 positions matching TRBD2. The J segment lost 6 bases and the V segment lost 5 bases, leaving 7 bases of the junction unmatched. The CDR3 sequence is 13 residues long. Germline lookup yields CDR1 LNHDA and CDR2 SQIVND (reference sequence). CDR3 in DNA: TGTGCCAGTAGTCCCCGGGGAGGGGCCGAGCAGTACTTC. The encoded protein is CASSPRGGAEQYF.

This sequence joins TRBV5-5 and TRBJ2-5, with D maybe TRBD2 (6 bases). Trimming shortened V by 4 bases and J by 1 base, and 11 bases separated the two germline ends. The germline V gene has CDR1 SGHKS and CDR2 YYEKEE (reference sequence). The CDR3 contains 14 residues. The CDR3, as DNA: TGTGCCAGCAGCAGAAGCGGGTTCCAAGAGACCCAGTACTTC. It encodes CASSRSGFQETQYF.

This chain's CDR3 is CASSEDRSSPLHF. CDR3 DNA sequence: TGTGCCAGCAGTGAAGATAGAAGCTCACCCCTCCACTTT. The V call is TRBV6-1, the J call TRBJ1-6; D not certain. Trimming took off 1 base at V and 10 bases at J, with 8 bases between the two ends. The CDR3 loop spans 13 amino acids. CDR1 and CDR2 from the germline V gene are MNHNS and SASEGT.

The chain links TRBV23-1 to TRBJ2-5; D might be TRBD2 (7 bases). TRBV23-1 has ORF status, its function being uncertain. Trimming cost V 2 bases and J 2 bases, with 30 bases left between them. The CDR3 length is 21 residues. Here the CDR3 reads CASSQLGGGRAGIVGQETQYF. CDR3 nucleotides: TGCGCCAGCAGTCAACTTGGAGGGGGGAGGGCCGGGATCGTAGGGCAAGAGACCCAGTACTTC.